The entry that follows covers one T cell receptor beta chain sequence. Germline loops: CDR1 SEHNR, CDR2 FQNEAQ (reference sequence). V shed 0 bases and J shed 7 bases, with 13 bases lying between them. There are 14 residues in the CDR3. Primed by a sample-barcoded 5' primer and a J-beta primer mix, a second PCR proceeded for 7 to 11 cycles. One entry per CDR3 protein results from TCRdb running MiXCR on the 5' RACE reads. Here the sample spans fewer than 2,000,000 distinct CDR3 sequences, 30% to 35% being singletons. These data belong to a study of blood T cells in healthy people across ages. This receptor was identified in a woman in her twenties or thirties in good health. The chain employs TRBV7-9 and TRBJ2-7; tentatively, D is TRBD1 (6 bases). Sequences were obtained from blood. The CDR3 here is CASSLAGQRREQYF. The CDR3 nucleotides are TGTGCCAGCAGCTTAGCAGGACAGCGTAGGGAGCAGTACTTC.